This TCR beta chain was identified during a study of identical twins. Points from the study as a whole: Cross-sectional statistics, not tracking of the same donors, supported the conclusions.

A word on this clonotype: Its target is not known.

CDR1 and CDR2 (germline): SGHRS, YFSETQ. The CDR3 contains 14 residues. Healthy Caucasians provided all donations. A universal primer site came from template switching; cDNA carried unique molecular identifiers. Each CDR3 protein gets one entry after TCRdb re-called the 5' RACE reads with MiXCR. The profile shows 1.5 million or so distinct CDR3 sequences, under 35% of them singletons. The clonotype comes from a newborn girl in good health. V gene TRBV5-1 combines with J gene TRBJ2-4; D unclear. The J call may be mistaken, given a closer DNA end match to TRBJ2-7. The specimen sequenced was cord blood. CDR3 amino acids: CASRLGGSLGEQYF. The CDR3 DNA is TGCGCCAGCCGTCTCGGTGGATCTTTGGGCGAGCAGTACTTC.